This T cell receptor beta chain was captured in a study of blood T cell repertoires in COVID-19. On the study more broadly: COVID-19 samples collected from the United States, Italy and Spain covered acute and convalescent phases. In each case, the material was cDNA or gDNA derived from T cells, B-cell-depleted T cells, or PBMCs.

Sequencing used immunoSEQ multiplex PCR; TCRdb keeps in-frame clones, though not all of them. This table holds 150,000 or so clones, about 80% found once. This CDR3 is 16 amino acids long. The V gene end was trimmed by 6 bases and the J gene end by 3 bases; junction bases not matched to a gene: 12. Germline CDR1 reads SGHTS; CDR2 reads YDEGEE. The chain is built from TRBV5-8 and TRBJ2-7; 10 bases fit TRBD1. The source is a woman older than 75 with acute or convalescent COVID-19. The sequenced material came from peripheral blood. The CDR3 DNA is TGTGCCAGCACCGGACAGGGGGTAAGAGTAGGCTACGAGCAGTACTTC. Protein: CASTGQGVRVGYEQYF.